The TCR beta chain described here comes from a study of technical replicates of blood from a few donors. Germline V gene lookup returns CDR1 ENHRY and CDR2 SYGVKD. CDR3 size: 15 residues. V lost 3 bases, J lost 5 bases, and 9 bases stayed unmatched. TCRdb's copy holds only in-frame clones and misses some; the assay was immunoSEQ multiplex PCR. The sample yields 55,000 to 80,000 clones, 93% seen once. V is TRBV10-3 and J is TRBJ2-5; 7 bases fit TRBD2. The sequence was collected from a human donor in good health. The source material was T cells isolated from PBMCs. Written as DNA, the CDR3 is TGTGCCATCAGTGACTCTCGGGGGGATCCTGAGACCCAGTACTTC. This sequence encodes CAISDSRGDPETQYF.